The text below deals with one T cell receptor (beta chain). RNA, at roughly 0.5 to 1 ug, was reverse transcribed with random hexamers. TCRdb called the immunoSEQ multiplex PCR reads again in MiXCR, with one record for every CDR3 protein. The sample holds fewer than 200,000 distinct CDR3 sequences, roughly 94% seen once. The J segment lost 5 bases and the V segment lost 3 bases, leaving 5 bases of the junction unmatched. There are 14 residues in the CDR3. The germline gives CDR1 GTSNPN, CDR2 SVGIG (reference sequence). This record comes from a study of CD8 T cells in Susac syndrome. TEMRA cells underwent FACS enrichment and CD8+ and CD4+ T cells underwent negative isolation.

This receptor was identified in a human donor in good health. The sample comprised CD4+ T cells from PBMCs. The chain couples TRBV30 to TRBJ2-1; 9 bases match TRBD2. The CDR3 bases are TGTGCCTGGAGCCAAGCGGGAGGCCACAATGAGCAGTTCTTC. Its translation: CAWSQAGGHNEQFF.